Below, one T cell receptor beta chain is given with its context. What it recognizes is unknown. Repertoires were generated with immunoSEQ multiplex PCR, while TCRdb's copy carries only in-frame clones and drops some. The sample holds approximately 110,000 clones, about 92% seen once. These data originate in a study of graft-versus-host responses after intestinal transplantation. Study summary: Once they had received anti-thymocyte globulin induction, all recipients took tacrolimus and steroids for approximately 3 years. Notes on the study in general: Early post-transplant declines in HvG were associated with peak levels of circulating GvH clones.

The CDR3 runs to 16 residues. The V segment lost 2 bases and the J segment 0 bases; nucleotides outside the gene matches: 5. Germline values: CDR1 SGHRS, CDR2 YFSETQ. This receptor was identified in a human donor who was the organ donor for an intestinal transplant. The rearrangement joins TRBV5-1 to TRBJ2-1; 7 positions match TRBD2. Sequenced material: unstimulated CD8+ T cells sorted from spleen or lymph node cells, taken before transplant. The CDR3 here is CASSLSGASSYNEQFF. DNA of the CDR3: TGCGCCAGCAGCTTAAGCGGGGCAAGCTCCTACAATGAGCAGTTCTTC.